A selection of T cell receptor beta chains follows, all from one sample in a study of cytomegalovirus exposure and HLA in healthy donors. Generated by immunoSEQ multiplex PCR, the TCRdb table keeps only in-frame clones and is missing some. The sample has about 170,000 clones; around 80% are singletons. Input material: PBMCs. The origin of the receptors is a woman in her twenties or thirties in good health and CMV-seropositive. Both conserved end residues are trimmed from each CDR3.

TRBJ2-1 | TRBV30 | AWSVLRRSGEQF
TRBJ1-5 | TRBV25-1 | ASSDRENSNQPQH
TRBJ2-7 | TRBV2 | ASSPTGPPYEQY
TRBJ2-7 | TRBV7-8 | ASSFGTGPSYEQY
TRBJ2-2 | TRBV28 | ASSFRISNTGELF
TRBJ1-2 | TRBV10-1 | ASSDPWPKEGYGYT
TRBJ2-5 | TRBV11-3 | ASNTSPLAGGIQETQY
TRBJ2-7 | TRBV28 | ASSQTGDIDYEQY
TRBJ1-5 | TRBV30 | AWSALRSGQPQH
TRBJ2-1 | TRBV7-8 | ASSLVRSSGYNNEQF
TRBJ1-3 | TRBV28 | ASSLGLSGNTIY
TRBJ1-5 | TRBV18 | ASSPPNTFTTTNQPQH
TRBJ2-5 | TRBV28 | ASSTDRGKTQY
TRBJ1-1 | TRBV5-1 | ASSLGAHTEAF
TRBJ1-1 | TRBV4-1 | ASSQAGGSVTEAF
TRBJ2-1 | TRBV10-3 | AISESKWERDMVNEQF
TRBJ1-1 | TRBV9 | ASSSWGYDTEAF
TRBJ1-1 | TRBV7-2 | ASSLGGEGLDTEAF